These 24 T cell receptor beta chains were all obtained from the same sample, sequenced in a study of blood T cell repertoires in COVID-19. Profiling relied on immunoSEQ multiplex PCR, and the TCRdb table lists in-frame clones only, not all of them. The sample holds 55,000 to 80,000 clones; less than 85% are singletons and the top ten take roughly 20%. Sequencing was done on a sample of peripheral blood. The receptor set was obtained from a woman aged 80 or older with acute or convalescent COVID-19.

V usage is TRBV11-2 and J usage is TRBJ1-5; D gene unclear. V was trimmed by 1 base and J by 3 bases, leaving 10 bases between them. The germline V gene encodes CDR1 SGHAT and CDR2 FQNNGV. The CDR3 sequence is 15 residues long. The CDR3 sequence is CASSLAGSHNQPQHF. The CDR3 DNA reads TGTGCCAGCAGCTTAGCGGGGTCCCACAATCAGCCCCAGCATTTT.

This clone was observed a few times. The chain is built from TRBV24-1 and TRBJ1-4; no clear D. The CDR3 spans 16 residues. From germline, CDR1 is KGHDR and CDR2 SFDVKD. The V gene lost 3 bases and the J gene lost 5 bases, with 15 bases spanning the gap. For the CDR3, the DNA is TGTGCCACCAGTGATCCGTCGGGAGGGTCGAATGAAAAACTGTTTTTT. It translates to CATSDPSGGSNEKLFF.

V usage is TRBV19 and J usage is TRBJ1-1; 8 positions match TRBD1. Trimming removed 6 bases from V and 10 bases from J; junction bases left unmatched: 16. The CDR3 length is 15 residues. CDR1 is LNHDA, CDR2 SQIVND, per germline (reference sequence). This CDR3 is CASSTTGGDIRRAFF. The CDR3 DNA follows: TGTGCCAGTAGCACCACAGGGGGTGACATAAGAAGAGCTTTCTTT.

This chain links TRBV15 with TRBJ1-2, with a possible D match to TRBD1 (5 bases). Germline V gene sequence: CDR1 LNHNV, CDR2 YYDKDF (reference sequence). V was trimmed by 3 bases and J by 0 bases, leaving 11 bases between them. CDR3 length: 15 amino acids. This CDR3 is CATSSGGTANYGYTF. For the CDR3, the DNA is TGTGCCACCAGCAGTGGCGGGACGGCTAACTATGGCTACACCTTC.

The V call is TRBV2, the J call TRBJ2-2; no definite D call. This CDR3 has 13 amino acids. Trimming took 4 bases from V and 1 from J, leaving 4 bases between them. Per the germline V gene, CDR1 is SNHLY and CDR2 is FYNNEI. This chain's CDR3 is CASSGQNTGELFF. DNA of the CDR3: TGTGCCAGCAGTGGGCAGAACACCGGGGAGCTGTTTTTT.

The genes are TRBV27 and TRBJ1-2; no firm D call. The CDR3 extends over 13 amino acids. Germline CDR1 MNHEY, CDR2 SMNVEV (reference sequence). V dropped 3 bases and J dropped 2 bases, with 7 bases sitting between them. The CDR3 DNA reads TGTGCCAGCAGTTTTTGGCAGAACTATGGCTACACCTTC. Protein product: CASSFWQNYGYTF.

V and J are TRBV5-6 and TRBJ2-5, with a possible D match to TRBD1 (5 bases). CDR1 is SGHDT, CDR2 YYEEEE, per germline. The CDR3 spans 13 residues. V lost 4 bases to trimming and J lost 7 bases, with 14 bases between them. The CDR3 sequence is CASSGARSGTQYF. The CDR3 coding sequence is TGTGCCAGCAGCGGGGCAAGATCAGGGACCCAGTACTTC.

J is TRBJ1-5 and V is TRBV27; D not resolved. V gave up 2 bases and J gave up 6 bases, with 14 bases separating them. Germline-derived CDR1 and CDR2 are MNHEY and SMNVEV (reference sequence). This CDR3 has 15 amino acids. The CDR3 coding sequence is TGTGCCAGCAGTTTACGTCCCGGGCGGGGTCAGCCCCAGCATTTT. This translates into CASSLRPGRGQPQHF.

The chain links TRBV5-1 to TRBJ2-7; D perhaps matches TRBD1 (6 bases). The germline gives CDR1 SGHRS, CDR2 YFSETQ. The CDR3 is 18 residues long. The V end lost 4 bases, the J end lost 2 bases, and 25 bases lay between the germline ends. The CDR3 region has the DNA TGCGCCAGCAGCATTTTCGGGGCCCAACAGGGCCAAACCTACGAGCAGTACTTC. Protein sequence: CASSIFGAQQGQTYEQYF. Full variable domain (outside the CDR3, taken from reference TRBV5-1 and TRBJ2-7): KAGVTQTPRYLIKTRGQQVTLSCSPISGHRSVSWYQQTPGQGLQFLFEYFSETQRNKGNFPGRFSGRQFSNSRSEMNVSTLELGDSALYLCASSIFGAQQGQTYEQYFGPGTRLTVT.

The chain joins TRBV27 to TRBJ1-6; D is perhaps TRBD1 (5 bases). The V gene's germline CDR1 is MNHEY and CDR2 SMNVEV (reference sequence). Trimming took off 4 bases at V and 4 bases at J, with 8 bases between the two ends. The CDR3 is made up of 14 amino acids. This chain's CDR3 is CASSYRSYNSPLHF. CDR3 DNA: TGTGCCAGCAGTTACAGGAGTTATAATTCACCCCTCCACTTT.

The chain combines TRBV5-1 with TRBJ1-2, with D perhaps matching TRBD1 (5 bases). Germline CDR1 reads SGHRS; CDR2 reads YFSETQ. The CDR3 extends over 15 amino acids. Deletions cut 4 bases from V and 5 bases from J, with 18 bases between. The CDR3 region is CASSPRGGPGYGYTF. In nucleotides, the CDR3 is TGCGCCAGCAGCCCCCGAGGCGGCCCAGGGTATGGCTACACCTTC. Together with reference TRBV5-1 and TRBJ1-2, the CDR3 gives the full variable domain: KAGVTQTPRYLIKTRGQQVTLSCSPISGHRSVSWYQQTPGQGLQFLFEYFSETQRNKGNFPGRFSGRQFSNSRSEMNVSTLELGDSALYLCASSPRGGPGYGYTFGSGTRLTVV.

The chain recombines TRBV9 with TRBJ1-5, with a tentative D call TRBD1 (6 bases). This CDR3 is 15 amino acids long. Germline assignment: CDR1 SGDLS and CDR2 YYNGEE. V dropped 0 bases and J dropped 4 bases, with 11 bases sitting between them. The CDR3 here is CASSVGGGENQPQHF. In nucleotides, the CDR3 is TGTGCCAGCAGCGTAGGAGGGGGGGAGAATCAGCCCCAGCATTTT.

The CDR3 DNA is TGTGCCTGGAGCAGTGATAGCAATCAGCCCCAGCATTTT. It specifies CAWSSDSNQPQHF. V is TRBV30 and J is TRBJ1-5; D is ambiguous. The CDR3 extends over 13 amino acids. The V gene's germline CDR1 is GTSNPN and CDR2 SVGIG (reference sequence). With 3 bases removed from V and 0 bases from J, the gap between germline ends came to 6 bases. Combining the CDR3 with reference TRBV30 and TRBJ1-5 gives the whole variable domain SQTIHQWPATLVQPVGSPLSLECTVEGTSNPNLYWYRQAAGRGLQLLFYSVGIGQISSEVPQNLSASRPQDRQFILSSKKLLLSDSGFYLCAWSSDSNQPQHFGDGTRLSIL.

The CDR3: CASREEWAISKNIQYF. The DNA of the CDR3 is TGTGCCAGCAGGGAGGAGTGGGCGATTTCCAAAAACATTCAGTACTTC. The chain has TRBV2 and TRBJ2-4; D may be TRBD2 (5 bases). The CDR3 extends over 16 amino acids. Germline values: CDR1 SNHLY, CDR2 FYNNEI. Trimming left V 6 bases short and J 2 bases short, with 17 bases between.

The chain uses TRBV9 and TRBJ2-1; D might be TRBD1 (6 bases). The CDR3 is 16 amino acids. Germline V gene lookup returns CDR1 SGDLS and CDR2 YYNGEE. V was pared by 0 bases and J by 5 bases, with 15 bases between. The CDR3 here is CASSVVAGPGDNEQFF. CDR3 sequence (DNA): TGTGCCAGCAGCGTAGTGGCAGGGCCAGGGGACAATGAGCAGTTCTTC.

The chain carries TRBV18 and TRBJ2-1, with a tentative D call TRBD2 (6 bases). V shed 2 bases and J shed 1 base, with 9 bases lying between them. Germline V gene data show CDR1 as KGHSH and CDR2 as LQKENI. The CDR3 spans 15 residues. The CDR3 DNA sequence: TGTGCCAGCTCACCATTGGAGGGGTCCTACAATGAGCAGTTCTTC. Residues: CASSPLEGSYNEQFF.

This clone was detected a few times. The CDR3 DNA reads as TGTGCCAGCAGCTTAGGGCTAGCGGGAGTCTTCGCCTCCTACAATGAGCAGTTCTTC. Encoded protein: CASSLGLAGVFASYNEQFF. This chain uses TRBV7-9 with TRBJ2-1, with TRBD2 matching over 10 bases. This CDR3 comprises 19 residues. CDR1 is SEHNR and CDR2 is FQNEAQ in the germline V gene (reference sequence). The V gene end was trimmed by 1 base and the J gene end by 0 bases; junction bases not matched to a gene: 9. The whole variable domain, remainder taken from reference TRBV7-9 and TRBJ2-1, is DTGVSQNPRHKITKRGQNVTFRCDPISEHNRLYWYRQTLGQGPEFLTYFQNEAQLEKSRLLSDRFSAERPKGSFSTLEIQRTEQGDSAMYLCASSLGLAGVFASYNEQFFGPGTRLTVL.

This sequence joins TRBV11-2 and TRBJ2-3; 9 nucleotides agree with TRBD2. V lost 1 base, J lost 3 bases, and 8 bases stayed unmatched. Germline V lookup: CDR1 SGHAT, CDR2 FQNNGV. The CDR3 has 17 amino acids. The CDR3 sequence: CASSLGVSGGRTDTQYF. The CDR3 DNA is TGTGCCAGCAGCTTAGGCGTTAGCGGGGGTAGGACAGATACGCAGTATTTT.

In this sample, this clone turned up a few times. The chain has TRBV11-2 and TRBJ2-7, with D possibly being TRBD2 (5 bases). Germline CDR1 SGHAT, CDR2 FQNNGV. CDR3 length: 14 amino acids. V dropped 3 bases and J dropped 3 bases, with 12 bases sitting between them. The CDR3: CASSLEVALYEQYF. For the CDR3, the DNA is TGTGCCAGCAGCTTGGAGGTGGCGCTCTACGAGCAGTACTTC. Supplemented by reference TRBV11-2 and TRBJ2-7, the full variable domain reads EAGVAQSPRYKIIEKRQSVAFWCNPISGHATLYWYQQILGQGPKLLIQFQNNGVVDDSQLPKDRFSAERLKGVDSTLKIQPAKLEDSAVYLCASSLEVALYEQYFGPGTRLTVT.

The chain uses TRBV6-5 and TRBJ1-1; no clear D. The germline V gene encodes CDR1 MNHEY and CDR2 SVGAGI. The CDR3 runs to 14 residues. Trimming left V 6 bases short and J 5 bases short, with 16 bases between. CDR3: CASRSKGGRTEAFF. In nucleotides, the CDR3 is TGTGCCAGCAGGTCCAAGGGAGGTAGGACTGAAGCTTTCTTT.

The V gene is TRBV5-6, the J gene TRBJ2-5; 9 bases map to TRBD1. Per the germline V gene, CDR1 is SGHDT and CDR2 is YYEEEE. This CDR3 is built from 14 residues. Trimming cost V 3 bases and J 5 bases; bases outside gene matches: 5. CDR3: CASSSGTGRETQYF. CDR3 DNA sequence: TGTGCCAGCAGCTCCGGGACAGGGAGGGAGACCCAGTACTTC.

The chain links TRBV13 to TRBJ2-3; 8 bases align to TRBD2. Per the germline V gene, CDR1 is PRHDT and CDR2 is FYEKMQ (reference sequence). Germline trimming cut 2 bases from V and 8 bases from J; bases unmatched to any gene: 9. The CDR3 extends over 15 amino acids. In DNA form, the CDR3 reads TGTGCCAGCAGCTTATCCGGGGGGGCCTTGGGTACGCAGTATTTT. Translated: CASSLSGGALGTQYF.

This clone was picked up a small number of times. The chain carries TRBV2 and TRBJ1-2, with 8 bases lining up with TRBD1. V lost 2 bases to trimming and J lost 0 bases; unmatched junction nucleotides: 14. This CDR3 comprises 19 residues. The germline V gene has CDR1 SNHLY and CDR2 FYNNEI. CDR3 nucleotides: TGTGCCAGCAGTGAATTTATGGCAGGGGGCCGGAATCCTAACTATGGCTACACCTTC. It specifies CASSEFMAGGRNPNYGYTF.

Only a few counts were recorded for this clone. The rearrangement joins TRBV2 to TRBJ1-3; D unresolved. Trimming stripped 4 bases from V and 1 base from J, with 2 bases between. The germline V gene has CDR1 SNHLY and CDR2 FYNNEI. This CDR3 comprises 12 residues. The CDR3 nucleotides read TGTGCCAGCAGTGCTTCTGGAAACACCATATATTTT. It encodes CASSASGNTIYF. Together with reference TRBV2 and TRBJ1-3, the CDR3 gives the full variable domain: EPEVTQTPSHQVTQMGQEVILRCVPISNHLYFYWYRQILGQKVEFLVSFYNNEISEKSEIFDDQFSVERPDGSNFTLKIRSTKLEDSAMYFCASSASGNTIYFGEGSWLTVV.